The 19 T cell receptor beta chains reported below all come from one sample, sequenced in a study of OX40 agonist ivuxolimab in advanced cancers. Sequenced by immunoSEQ multiplex PCR; TCRdb stores in-frame clones only, minus some. The sample carries 9,500 to 14,000 clones, approximately 80% recorded once. This sample comprised CD4+ or CD8+ T cells sorted from blood, obtained in a trial of the OX40 agonist ivuxolimab. Receptors were obtained from an adult with an advanced solid tumor such as melanoma, head and neck, liver or kidney cancer.

This chain links TRBV6-5 with TRBJ1-2; D uncertain. CDR3 length: 14 amino acids. Germline assignment: CDR1 MNHEY and CDR2 SVGAGI. Deletions cut 5 bases from V and 5 bases from J, with 15 bases between. This CDR3 is CASSEFDAGYGYTF. For the CDR3, the DNA is TGTGCCAGCAGTGAATTTGATGCGGGGTATGGCTACACCTTC.

V and J are TRBV4-1 and TRBJ2-3, with TRBD1 matching over 7 bases. The V gene's germline CDR1 is MGHRA and CDR2 YSYEKL. The CDR3 has 17 residues. J gave up 0 bases and V 0 bases, and 6 bases lay outside the gene matches. The CDR3 is CASSQDRQGHSTDTQYF. CDR3 sequence (DNA): TGCGCCAGCAGCCAAGACAGACAGGGTCATAGCACAGATACGCAGTATTTT.

The chain uses TRBV15 and TRBJ2-3, with D possibly matching TRBD2 (6 bases). With 8 bases removed from V and 0 bases from J, the gap between germline ends came to 15 bases. The germline CDR1 and CDR2 sequences are LNHNV and YYDKDF (reference sequence). The CDR3 sequence is 15 residues long. The CDR3 nucleotides are TGTGCCACCTCCGTTTTAGGGACTAGCACAGATACGCAGTATTTT. This codes for CATSVLGTSTDTQYF.

The J gene is TRBJ1-4, the V gene TRBV7-9, with 12 nucleotides matching TRBD1. The CDR3 is 17 amino acids. V lost 8 bases and J lost 7; bases outside the gene matches: 14. Germline V gives CDR1 SEHNR, CDR2 FQNEAQ (reference sequence). The CDR3 DNA reads as TGTGCCAGCTCCCACACGGGACAGGGGGCTCAAAGTGAAAAACTGTTTTTT. Amino acid sequence: CASSHTGQGAQSEKLFF.

This sequence joins TRBV11-2 and TRBJ1-1; no clear D. CDR3 size: 13 residues. Trimming removed 4 bases from V and 1 base from J, with 7 bases in between. Germline-derived CDR1 and CDR2 are SGHAT and FQNNGV. DNA for the CDR3: TGTGCCAGCAGCTGGCCGGGGAACACTGAAGCTTTCTTT. Encoded protein: CASSWPGNTEAFF.

This clone was seen once. The chain has TRBV5-1 and TRBJ2-7; 9 bases map to TRBD1. Looked up from germline, CDR1 is SGHRS and CDR2 is YFSETQ. With 1 base clipped from V and 2 bases from J, the junction kept 10 bases outside the gene matches. The CDR3 has 17 amino acids. CDR3 sequence: CASSLLITGQGTYEQYF. CDR3 sequence (DNA): TGCGCCAGCAGCTTGCTTATTACAGGACAGGGGACCTACGAGCAGTACTTC. Full variable domain (missing parts from reference TRBV5-1 and TRBJ2-7): KAGVTQTPRYLIKTRGQQVTLSCSPISGHRSVSWYQQTPGQGLQFLFEYFSETQRNKGNFPGRFSGRQFSNSRSEMNVSTLELGDSALYLCASSLLITGQGTYEQYFGPGTRLTVT.

This clone has just a few counts. The chain employs TRBV14 and TRBJ1-2; no clear D. In germline, CDR1 is SGHDN, CDR2 FVKESK. The CDR3 contains 12 residues. Trimming stripped 2 bases from V and 5 bases from J, with 6 bases between. CDR3 in amino acids: CASSQQSYGYTF. CDR3 in DNA: TGTGCCAGCAGCCAACAGAGTTATGGCTACACCTTC.

Written as DNA, the CDR3 is TGTGCCAGCAGCCGACACCCTAGCGACAATGAGCAGTTCTTC. Its translation: CASSRHPSDNEQFF. This chain uses TRBV7-8 with TRBJ2-1; weak D call: TRBD2 (6 bases). The CDR3 has 14 amino acids. Trimming left V 5 bases short and J 5 bases short, with 13 bases between. Germline V gene data show CDR1 as SGHVS and CDR2 as FQNEAQ.

The rearrangement links TRBV13 to TRBJ2-3, with D hard to call. The CDR3 totals 16 residues. The V gene lost 5 bases and the J gene lost 2 bases, with 17 bases spanning the gap. CDR1 and CDR2 (germline): PRHDT, FYEKMQ (reference sequence). The DNA for the CDR3 is TGTGCCAGCAGCCCAAATCCGGGCCTCGACACAGATACGCAGTATTTT. This translates into CASSPNPGLDTDTQYF.

In this sample, this clone is large. The chain recombines TRBV2 with TRBJ2-3; tentative D call: TRBD1 (6 bases). The CDR3 is 13 amino acids. Germline assignment: CDR1 SNHLY and CDR2 FYNNEI. The V gene lost 8 bases and the J gene lost 3 bases, with 12 bases spanning the gap. The CDR3 DNA sequence: TGTGCCAGCCCCTTGAGGGGGACAGATACGCAGTATTTT. It yields the protein CASPLRGTDTQYF.

The chain joins TRBV7-6 to TRBJ2-7, with D uncertain. CDR3 length: 14 amino acids. The germline V gene has CDR1 SGHVS and CDR2 FNYEAQ. V dropped 2 bases and J dropped 5 bases, with 13 bases sitting between them. The CDR3 DNA is TGTGCCAGCAGCTTACCACGACTGGGTGACGAGCAGTACTTC. It yields the protein CASSLPRLGDEQYF.

This sequence joins TRBV5-6 and TRBJ1-1; D perhaps matches TRBD1 (5 bases). Germline CDR1 SGHDT, CDR2 YYEEEE. V shed 1 base and J shed 5 bases, with 15 bases lying between them. The CDR3 has 15 amino acids. The CDR3 here is CASSLSPGGGTEAFF. CDR3 nucleotide sequence: TGTGCCAGCAGCTTGTCGCCGGGGGGAGGGACTGAAGCTTTCTTT.

The chain has TRBV6-1 and TRBJ2-7; 11 bases are shared with TRBD1. CDR1 and CDR2 from the germline V gene are MNHNS and SASEGT. The CDR3 contains 16 residues. The V and J ends lost 3 bases and 3 bases, in that order; junction bases with no gene match: 7. CDR3 bases: TGTGCCAGCAGTGATTCGGCAGGGACAGGGGGCTACGAGCAGTACTTC. It encodes CASSDSAGTGGYEQYF.

The table lists this clone with a few counts. The chain uses TRBV6-5 and TRBJ2-4; D may be TRBD2 (6 bases). Deletions cut 10 bases from V and 5 bases from J, with 15 bases between. The CDR3 extends over 13 amino acids. Germline values: CDR1 MNHEY, CDR2 SVGAGI. The CDR3 sequence: CATASGTQNIQYF. The CDR3 DNA reads TGTGCCACAGCCTCCGGGACTCAAAACATTCAGTACTTC.

The rearrangement links TRBV10-2 to TRBJ1-5, with 8 bases matching TRBD1. V was clipped by 9 bases and J by 6 bases; unmatched bases: 10. The CDR3 runs 14 residues. Germline CDR1 is WSHSY and CDR2 is SAAADI. CDR3 DNA: TGCGCCAGTAACTCAGGGGGCCAGGGTCAGCCCCAGCATTTT. This sequence encodes CASNSGGQGQPQHF.

The DNA for the CDR3 is TGTGCCAGCAGCCTGGGACAGGGGACCACCTACGAGCAGTACTTC. It yields the protein CASSLGQGTTYEQYF. This chain joins TRBV7-2 and TRBJ2-7; TRBD1 agrees at 10 bases. The CDR3 is made up of 15 amino acids. The germline V gene has CDR1 SGHTA and CDR2 FQGNSA. The trim removed 5 bases at V and 2 bases at J, leaving 6 bases unmatched.

The gene calls are TRBV27 and TRBJ1-6; D ambiguous. V was clipped by 0 bases and J by 6 bases, with 15 bases between them. Per germline, CDR1 MNHEY and CDR2 SMNVEV (reference sequence). The CDR3 is made up of 17 amino acids. The CDR3 sequence: CASSLSAPSPFNSPLHF. CDR3 nucleotide sequence: TGTGCCAGCAGTTTATCGGCACCCTCCCCATTTAATTCACCCCTCCACTTT.

The CDR3 is CASSYQGQGGGYTF. The CDR3 region has the DNA TGTGCCAGCAGTTACCAGGGACAGGGGGGTGGCTACACCTTC. The chain employs TRBV6-5 and TRBJ1-2, with TRBD1 identical over 11 bases. The ends lost 2 bases at V and 7 bases at J; junction bases unmatched: 3. Germline lookup yields CDR1 MNHEY and CDR2 SVGAGI. The length of the CDR3 is 14 residues.

V and J are TRBV2 and TRBJ1-6; possibly TRBD1 for D (6 bases). The CDR3 extends over 15 amino acids. V lost 5 bases and J lost 4, with 12 bases in between. Germline lookup yields CDR1 SNHLY and CDR2 FYNNEI. The CDR3 DNA reads as TGTGCCAGCAGTCATTCTCAGGGGTATAATTCACCCCTCCACTTT. It codes for CASSHSQGYNSPLHF.